Shown below are 19 T cell receptor beta chains from a single sample sequenced in a study of T cells in Graves' hyperthyroidism and ophthalmopathy. From RNA transcripts, TCR beta CDR3 regions were amplified. During a first-round RT-PCR of the TCR CDR3, the HTBI primer set was used. A single record per CDR3 protein comes from TCRdb applying MiXCR to the multiplex PCR reads. The sample lists some 400,000 distinct CDR3 sequences, approximately 20% occurring once. The sequenced sample was blood. The receptors shown here come from a woman younger than 30 with Graves' hyperthyroidism.

This clonotype came up many times. This rearrangement joins TRBV3-1 to TRBJ2-7, with D perhaps given as TRBD1 or TRBD2 (5 bases each). Trimming pared 2 bases from V and 2 bases from J, leaving 10 bases between. The CDR3 spans 14 residues. The germline V gene encodes CDR1 LGHDT and CDR2 YNNKEL (reference sequence). In nucleotides, the CDR3 is TGTGCCAGCAGCCAACGGGGCCGGACCTACGAGCAGTACTTC. It encodes CASSQRGRTYEQYF.

V gene TRBV30 combines with J gene TRBJ1-2; unclear D gene. This CDR3 contains 12 residues. V lost 4 bases to trimming and J lost 8 bases, with 14 bases between them. The germline V gene has CDR1 GTSNPN and CDR2 SVGIG (reference sequence). The DNA of the CDR3 is TGTGCCTGGAAATCGCAAGTGGGAGGCTACACCTTC. Amino acids: CAWKSQVGGYTF.

This clonotype was seen repeatedly, ten times or more. V usage is TRBV12-3 or TRBV12-4 and J usage is TRBJ2-2; D perhaps matches TRBD1 (5 bases). The CDR3 length is 16 residues. Trimming left V 2 bases short and J 4 bases short, with 14 bases between. Here the CDR3 reads CASSLRNRQGTGELFF. CDR3 sequence (DNA): TGTGCCAGCAGTTTACGGAACCGGCAGGGCACCGGGGAGCTGTTTTTT.

This clonotype has a count of ten or more. This rearrangement joins TRBV27 to TRBJ1-2; D is unclear. Germline V gene sequence: CDR1 MNHEY, CDR2 SMNVEV (reference sequence). This CDR3 contains 14 residues. V dropped 6 bases and J dropped 6 bases, with 17 bases sitting between them. CDR3 sequence: CASSRWEGRDGYTF. The CDR3, as DNA: TGTGCCAGCAGCCGGTGGGAGGGAAGGGATGGCTACACCTTC.

This clonotype was found many times. This chain joins TRBV15 and TRBJ1-1, with a tentative D call TRBD1 (5 bases). V was clipped by 7 bases and J by 1 base, with 13 bases between them. CDR1 and CDR2 (germline): LNHNV, YYDKDF (reference sequence). CDR3 length: 14 residues. This CDR3 is CATTAGHRNTEAFF. The CDR3, as DNA: TGTGCCACCACAGCCGGACACCGGAACACTGAAGCTTTCTTT.

This clonotype occurred a few times. The chain recombines TRBV19 with TRBJ2-2; a weak D match, TRBD1 (6 bases). V lost 5 bases to trimming and J lost 3 bases, with 13 bases between them. This CDR3 is 15 amino acids long. CDR1 and CDR2 (germline): LNHDA, SQIVND (reference sequence). DNA for the CDR3: TGTGCCAGTAGTGCCTACAGGGAAGACACCGGGGAGCTGTTTTTT. Its protein is CASSAYREDTGELFF.

This chain joins TRBV18 and TRBJ1-4; D may be TRBD1 (6 bases). CDR3 length: 18 residues. Germline V CDR1 and CDR2: KGHSH, LQKENI. Trimming shortened V by 2 bases and J by 6 bases, and 22 bases separated the two germline ends. The DNA of the CDR3 is TGTGCCAGCTCACCAGGGACACGATGGGCCTTATTCGATGAAAAACTGTTTTTT. Its protein product is CASSPGTRWALFDEKLFF.

In this sample, this clonotype turned up many times. V and J are TRBV29-1 and TRBJ1-1; maybe TRBD1 (6 bases). Germline V gene data show CDR1 as SQVTM and CDR2 as ANQGSEA. Trimming shortened V by 4 bases and J by 3 bases, and 12 bases separated the two germline ends. There are 13 residues in the CDR3. The DNA of the CDR3 is TGCAGCGTTGTAACAGGGATTTACACTGAAGCTTTCTTT. It translates to CSVVTGIYTEAFF.

In its sample, this clonotype was seen many times. The gene calls are TRBV20-1 and TRBJ1-1, with 10 bases fitting TRBD1. CDR1 and CDR2 (germline): DFQATT, SNEGSKA (reference sequence). The CDR3 is 14 amino acids. Trimming removed 0 bases from V and 7 bases from J; junction bases left unmatched: 5. This CDR3 is CSARDGQGGIEAFF. As DNA, the CDR3 is TGCAGTGCTAGAGATGGACAGGGGGGCATTGAAGCTTTCTTT.

This clonotype came up many times. The chain is built from TRBV3-1 and TRBJ1-2, with a weak D call TRBD1 (5 bases). Germline CDR1 reads LGHDT; CDR2 reads YNNKEL (reference sequence). V was pared by 3 bases and J by 8 bases, with 10 bases between. The CDR3 is 12 amino acids. This CDR3 is CASSQSGRGYTF. CDR3 DNA: TGTGCCAGCAGCCAGTCAGGGAGAGGCTACACCTTC.

This clonotype is a singleton in its sample. Possible read error: a much larger clone is one base away. V and J are TRBV12-3 or TRBV12-4 and TRBJ2-7; possible D gene TRBD2, 6 bases. This CDR3 has 10 amino acids. The CDR3 loop reads CVSIGGEQYF. CDR3 nucleotide sequence: TGTGTCAGCATCGGGGGCGAGCAGTACTTC.

There are many counts of this clonotype. This chain uses TRBV20-1 with TRBJ2-5; 7 bases map to TRBD1. The CDR3 consists of 14 residues. Germline V gives CDR1 DFQATT, CDR2 SNEGSKA (reference sequence). Losses at the gene ends were 6 bases for V and 2 bases for J; bases not matched to a gene: 9. As DNA, the CDR3 is TGCAGTGCGAACCGGGACAGCGGTCAAGAGACCCAGTACTTC. Translating it yields CSANRDSGQETQYF.

The V call is TRBV5-1, the J call TRBJ2-6; D is perhaps TRBD1 (5 bases). V was shortened by 5 bases and J by 1 base, with 10 bases between the two germline ends. The CDR3 sequence is 15 residues long. Germline lookup yields CDR1 SGHRS and CDR2 YFSETQ. CDR3 sequence (DNA): TGCGCCAGCAGGATGACAGTTTCTGGGGCCAACGTCCTGACTTTC. Protein product: CASRMTVSGANVLTF.

This chain links TRBV6-1 with TRBJ1-1, with 9 bases matching TRBD1. In germline, CDR1 is MNHNS, CDR2 SASEGT. The V segment lost 6 bases and the J segment 5 bases; nucleotides outside the gene matches: 13. The CDR3 length is 16 residues. This CDR3 reads CASRRWTGDGRTEAFF. CDR3 DNA: TGTGCCAGCAGGAGGTGGACAGGGGATGGGAGGACTGAAGCTTTCTTT.

At least ten counts were recorded for this clonotype. This chain connects TRBV3-1 to TRBJ1-1; D unclear. This CDR3 region has 14 residues. CDR1 and CDR2 from the germline V gene are LGHDT and YNNKEL (reference sequence). The ends were cut back, 6 bases at V and 8 bases at J, with 19 bases in the middle. CDR3 coding DNA: TGTGCCAGCAGTCTGCTCGTAGGGTCTGCCGAAGCTTTCTTT. This translates into CASSLLVGSAEAFF.

This clonotype was seen ten or more times. This sequence joins TRBV12-3 or TRBV12-4 and TRBJ1-1; no reliable D call. The CDR3 length is 14 residues. V was pared by 7 bases and J by 4 bases, with 16 bases between. The CDR3 loop is CASTPVGFGTEAFF. Written as DNA, the CDR3 is TGTGCCAGCACTCCAGTTGGCTTTGGCACTGAAGCTTTCTTT.

This clonotype was found many times. This chain joins TRBV12-3 or TRBV12-4 and TRBJ2-5; D is uncertain. V lost 6 bases and J lost 0, with 23 bases in between. The CDR3 covers 18 residues. CDR3 coding DNA: TGTGCCAGCAGCCAGGCGCGAGGTCACCTAGAGTACCAAGAGACCCAGTACTTC. As protein: CASSQARGHLEYQETQYF.

The gene calls are TRBV7-9 and TRBJ2-2, with TRBD1 as a possible D gene (5 bases). V was trimmed by 4 bases and J by 6 bases, leaving 15 bases between them. This CDR3 has 15 amino acids. Per the germline V gene, CDR1 is SEHNR and CDR2 is FQNEAQ (reference sequence). For the CDR3, the DNA is TGTGCCAGCAGCTCCGCCCCCAGGGCAGCCGGGGAGCTGTTTTTT. This codes for CASSSAPRAAGELFF.

This clonotype has ten or more counts. The chain uses TRBV19 and TRBJ1-5, with a possible D match to TRBD1 (6 bases). CDR1 and CDR2 (germline): LNHDA, SQIVND (reference sequence). V was cut by 5 bases and J by 1 base, with 9 bases left in between. The CDR3 length is 14 residues. CDR3 sequence reads: CASSPTGSNQPQHF. The DNA of the CDR3 is TGTGCCAGTAGTCCAACAGGGAGCAATCAGCCCCAGCATTTT.